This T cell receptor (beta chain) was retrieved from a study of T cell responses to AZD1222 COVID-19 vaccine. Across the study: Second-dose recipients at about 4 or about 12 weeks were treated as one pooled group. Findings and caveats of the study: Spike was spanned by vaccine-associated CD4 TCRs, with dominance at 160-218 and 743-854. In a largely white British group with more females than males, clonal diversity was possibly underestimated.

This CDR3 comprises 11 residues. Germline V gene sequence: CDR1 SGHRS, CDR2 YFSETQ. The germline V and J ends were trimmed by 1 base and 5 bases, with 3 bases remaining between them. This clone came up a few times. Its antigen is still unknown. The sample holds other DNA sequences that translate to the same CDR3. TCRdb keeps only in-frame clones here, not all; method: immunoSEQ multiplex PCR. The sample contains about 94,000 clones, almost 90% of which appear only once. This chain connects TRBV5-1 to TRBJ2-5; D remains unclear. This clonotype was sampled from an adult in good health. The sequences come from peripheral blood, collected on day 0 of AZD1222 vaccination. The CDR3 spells CASSLRETQYF. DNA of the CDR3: TGCGCCAGCAGCTTGCGGGAGACCCAGTACTTC.